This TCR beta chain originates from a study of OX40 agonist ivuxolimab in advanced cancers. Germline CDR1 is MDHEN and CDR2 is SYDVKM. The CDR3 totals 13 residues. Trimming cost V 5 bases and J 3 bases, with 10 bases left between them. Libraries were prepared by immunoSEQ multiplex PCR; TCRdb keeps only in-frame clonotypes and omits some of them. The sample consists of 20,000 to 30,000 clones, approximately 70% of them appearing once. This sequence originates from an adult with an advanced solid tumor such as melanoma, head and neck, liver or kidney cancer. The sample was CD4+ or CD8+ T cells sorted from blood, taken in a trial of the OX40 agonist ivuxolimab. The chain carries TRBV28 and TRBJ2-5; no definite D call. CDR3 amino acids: CASSPRVEETQYF. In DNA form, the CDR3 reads TGTGCCAGCAGTCCCCGGGTCGAAGAGACCCAGTACTTC.